This is a list of T cell receptor beta chains from one sample in a study of identical twins. TCRdb recomputed calls from the 5' RACE reads with MiXCR, one row per CDR3 protein. The sample lists some 660,000 distinct CDR3 sequences; over 8.5% were seen once. A further study also used this sample, focusing on yellow fever vaccine responses in identical twins.

Sequencing used PBMCs. The receptors were gathered from a woman under 30 in good health. Both conserved end residues are part of each CDR3. Each record gives: clone size, D gene, V gene, J gene, CDR3 protein, CDR3 DNA. A D gene is named only where the DNA matches it firmly. A row's size may be missing; if present it is once, few, many or a size class.

size: NA
D: NA
V: TRBV5-1
J: TRBJ2-1
CDR3: CASSLGGEWLNEQFF
DNA: TGCGCCAGCAGCTTGGGCGGGGAGTGGCTCAATGAGCAGTTCTTC

size: NA
D: TRBD1
V: TRBV29-1
J: TRBJ2-2
CDR3: CSVAGTDGTGELFF
DNA: TGCAGCGTCGCCGGGACAGATGGGACCGGGGAGCTGTTTTTT

size: few
D: TRBD2
V: TRBV7-9
J: TRBJ2-1
CDR3: CASSPTSGNSYNEQFF
DNA: TGTGCCAGCAGCCCGACTAGCGGGAATTCCTACAATGAGCAGTTCTTC

size: NA
D: TRBD1
V: TRBV14
J: TRBJ2-5
CDR3: CASSQTGGLGETQYF
DNA: TGTGCCAGCAGCCAAACAGGGGGCCTCGGAGAGACCCAGTACTTC

size: NA
D: NA
V: TRBV20-1
J: TRBJ2-5
CDR3: CSAKDRNQETQYF
DNA: TGCAGTGCTAAGGACAGAAACCAAGAGACCCAGTACTTC

size: NA
D: NA
V: TRBV7-2
J: TRBJ2-5
CDR3: CASSQGPRDAFDQTQYF
DNA: TGTGCCAGCAGCCAGGGACCACGGGACGCTTTTGATCAGACCCAGTACTTC

size: many
D: TRBD1
V: TRBV18
J: TRBJ2-3
CDR3: CASSQTGIDTQYF
DNA: TGTGCCAGCTCCCAGACAGGGATCGACACGCAGTATTTT

size: few
D: NA
V: TRBV3-1
J: TRBJ2-2
CDR3: CASNSGTNTGELFF
DNA: TGTGCCAGCAATTCGGGAACGAACACCGGGGAGCTGTTTTTT

size: many
D: TRBD1
V: TRBV12-3/TRBV12-4
J: TRBJ1-3
CDR3: CASSLTGLGGNTIYF
DNA: TGTGCCAGCAGTCTGACAGGGCTCGGTGGAAACACCATATATTTT

size: few
D: NA
V: TRBV20-1
J: TRBJ2-1
CDR3: CSARGGLTYNEQFF
DNA: TGCAGTGCTAGGGGCGGGCTTACCTACAATGAGCAGTTCTTC

size: few
D: TRBD1
V: TRBV6-2/TRBV6-3
J: TRBJ2-7
CDR3: CASSLTGDGYEQYF
DNA: TGTGCCAGCAGTTTGACAGGGGATGGCTACGAGCAGTACTTC

size: many
D: TRBD2
V: TRBV7-9
J: TRBJ2-1
CDR3: CASSISGSGYNEQFF
DNA: TGTGCCAGCAGCATTAGCGGGAGTGGGTACAATGAGCAGTTCTTC

size: many
D: NA
V: TRBV12-3/TRBV12-4
J: TRBJ1-1
CDR3: CASSPTSGGTREAFF
DNA: TGTGCCAGCAGCCCAACCTCTGGGGGTACACGTGAAGCTTTCTTT

size: few
D: NA
V: TRBV7-2
J: TRBJ1-2
CDR3: CASSLAYPDYGYTF
DNA: TGTGCCAGCAGCTTAGCATACCCCGACTATGGCTACACCTTC

size: NA
D: NA
V: TRBV3-1
J: TRBJ2-3
CDR3: CACHTRANYPSTDTQYF
DNA: TGTGCCTGCCACACGAGGGCTAACTACCCTAGCACAGATACGCAGTATTTT

size: few
D: NA
V: TRBV18
J: TRBJ1-6
CDR3: CASSPPGREALHF
DNA: TGTGCCAGCTCACCACCCGGCAGGGAGGCCCTCCACTTT

size: few
D: NA
V: TRBV9
J: TRBJ1-1
CDR3: CASSVAGGLAEAFF
DNA: TGTGCCAGCAGCGTAGCGGGGGGCTTGGCTGAAGCTTTCTTT

size: NA
D: TRBD2
V: TRBV7-2
J: TRBJ2-3
CDR3: CASSRPREANTDTQYF
DNA: TGTGCCAGCAGCCGCCCCCGGGAGGCGAACACAGATACGCAGTATTTT

size: many
D: NA
V: TRBV4-3
J: TRBJ2-2
CDR3: CASSQGGGNTGELFF
DNA: TGCGCCAGCAGCCAAGGGGGCGGGAACACCGGGGAGCTGTTTTTT

size: NA
D: TRBD2
V: TRBV4-2
J: TRBJ2-7
CDR3: CASSQDTGGTYEQYF
DNA: TGTGCCAGCAGCCAAGATACGGGGGGGACGTACGAGCAGTACTTC

size: NA
D: NA
V: TRBV11-2
J: TRBJ1-6
CDR3: CASSAGQSYNSPLHF
DNA: TGTGCCAGCAGCGCTGGACAGTCATATAATTCACCCCTCCACTTT

size: many
D: NA
V: TRBV15
J: TRBJ2-5
CDR3: CATSTIPDFTQETQYF
DNA: TGTGCCACCAGCACAATTCCGGACTTTACGCAAGAGACCCAGTACTTC

size: few
D: NA
V: TRBV12-3/TRBV12-4
J: TRBJ2-2
CDR3: CASSLRVTRVAGELFF
DNA: TGTGCCAGCAGTTTACGGGTGACTAGAGTGGCCGGGGAGCTGTTTTTT

size: few
D: NA
V: TRBV5-1
J: TRBJ1-1
CDR3: CASSPTRGARGNTEAFF
DNA: TGCGCCAGCAGCCCGACTAGGGGTGCCCGGGGGAACACTGAAGCTTTCTTT

size: few
D: NA
V: TRBV7-2
J: TRBJ2-5
CDR3: CASSLGWNRINPSRSFQYF
DNA: TGTGCCAGCAGCTTAGGCTGGAACAGGATAAATCCGAGTCGATCATTCCAGTACTTC

size: few
D: TRBD2
V: TRBV11-2
J: TRBJ2-1
CDR3: CASSFVGTSGSGGDEQFF
DNA: TGTGCCAGCAGCTTCGTCGGGACTAGCGGGTCCGGCGGGGATGAGCAGTTCTTC

size: few
D: NA
V: TRBV20-1
J: TRBJ1-1
CDR3: CSASPTVNTEAFF
DNA: TGCAGTGCTAGTCCGACAGTGAACACTGAAGCTTTCTTT

size: few
D: TRBD1
V: TRBV5-1
J: TRBJ1-1
CDR3: CASSLGRTGKTEAFF
DNA: TGCGCCAGCAGCCTGGGAAGGACAGGGAAGACTGAAGCTTTCTTT

size: few
D: TRBD1
V: TRBV7-8
J: TRBJ1-5
CDR3: CASSAGTVDQPQHF
DNA: TGTGCCAGCAGCGCAGGGACAGTGGATCAGCCCCAGCATTTT

size: many
D: NA
V: TRBV28
J: TRBJ2-7
CDR3: CATGHISYEQYF
DNA: TGTGCCACGGGACATATTTCCTACGAGCAGTACTTC

size: NA
D: NA
V: TRBV29-1
J: TRBJ1-1
CDR3: CSVEERSEAFF
DNA: TGCAGCGTTGAAGAAAGGAGTGAAGCTTTCTTT

size: NA
D: NA
V: TRBV6-4
J: TRBJ2-1
CDR3: CASSDDRGGSYNEQFF
DNA: TGTGCCAGCAGTGACGATCGAGGGGGCTCCTACAATGAGCAGTTCTTC

size: few
D: NA
V: TRBV25-1
J: TRBJ1-5
CDR3: CASSGMGGSNQPQHF
DNA: TGTGCCAGCAGTGGGATGGGAGGGAGCAATCAGCCCCAGCATTTT

size: NA
D: TRBD2
V: TRBV11-2
J: TRBJ2-5
CDR3: CASSLQTSGGETQYF
DNA: TGTGCCAGCAGCTTACAGACTAGCGGAGGGGAGACCCAGTACTTC

size: NA
D: NA
V: TRBV4-2
J: TRBJ2-3
CDR3: CASSQDMQGSGDTQYF
DNA: TGTGCCAGCAGCCAAGATATGCAGGGGTCTGGAGATACGCAGTATTTT

size: few
D: NA
V: TRBV20-1
J: TRBJ1-5
CDR3: CSARDRFTQHF
DNA: TGCAGTGCTAGAGACCGTTTCACCCAGCATTTT

size: few
D: NA
V: TRBV7-2
J: TRBJ2-7
CDR3: CASSLGWGLSYEQYF
DNA: TGTGCCAGCAGCTTAGGTTGGGGTCTAAGCTACGAGCAGTACTTC

size: few
D: NA
V: TRBV7-2
J: TRBJ1-2
CDR3: CASSLSQGFNYGYTF
DNA: TGTGCCAGCAGCTTAAGCCAGGGGTTTAACTATGGCTACACCTTC